The clone carrying this TCR beta chain was detected only once. How the authors handled the data: The authors estimated nucleated cell counts from reference gene primer amplification. The method was immunoSEQ multiplex PCR; TCRdb's version includes in-frame clones alone and lacks a portion of them. V and J calls and clone size come straight from that table; D and trimming were deduced from the DNA. The repertoire holds 300,000 to 400,000 clones, with 70% to 90% as singletons. The data were obtained in a study of blood T cell repertoires in COVID-19. CDR1 KGHSH and CDR2 LQKENI come from the germline V gene. This CDR3 region has 16 residues. The ends were cut back, 4 bases at V and 0 bases at J, with 13 bases in the middle.

The chain couples TRBV18 to TRBJ1-3; perhaps TRBD1 as D (6 bases). The source is a woman in her forties or fifties with active or convalescent COVID-19. Sequenced: peripheral blood. The CDR3 loop reads CASSLPWTDSGNTIYF. Here the CDR3 DNA reads TGTGCCAGCTCACTGCCCTGGACAGACTCTGGAAACACCATATATTTT.